This entry is about one T cell receptor beta chain. With the 5' RACE reads reprocessed, TCRdb shows one record per CDR3 protein and no DNA. Its listing shows around 450,000 distinct CDR3 sequences. Each donor had about 2.5 ml of blood drawn. The data are from a study of monozygotic twins with inflammatory bowel disease. In germline, CDR1 is LNHDA, CDR2 SQIVND (reference sequence). This CDR3 region has 14 residues. The V gene is TRBV19, the J gene TRBJ1-5. This TCR was recovered from a human donor with ulcerative colitis or Crohn's disease, or a healthy co-twin of an affected twin (not recorded which). The specimen sequenced was blood. The CDR3 region is CASKYSNSNQPQHF.